This T cell receptor (beta chain) was sequenced for a study of cytomegalovirus exposure and HLA in healthy donors. Study context: As released early, the data held approximately 80 million unique TCRs from HLA-typed donors.

The study ran its PCR with 60 Vbeta and 13 Jbeta primers. Measured with immunoSEQ multiplex PCR; TCRdb has only the in-frame clones, and not every one. The sample holds under 150,000 clones, 64% seen once. Of note for this clone: Its antigen remains unknown.

Donors in the study were healthy people who gave bone marrow. Notes on the study in general: One cluster of highly shared sequence variants probably arose as a sequencing artifact. The study designated about 180 TCR beta chains cytomegalovirus-associated.

Sequencing used PBMCs. The origin of this receptor is a woman between 40 and 55 years old in good health and CMV-seronegative.

In DNA, the CDR3 is TGTGCCAGCAGTCCGGGGACAGGTATGGACGGCTACACCTTC. This gives the protein CASSPGTGMDGYTF. V and J are TRBV28 and TRBJ1-2, with 8 nucleotides matching TRBD1. V shed 5 bases and J 8 bases; nucleotides not matched to a gene: 10. This CDR3 has 14 amino acids. CDR1 and CDR2 from the germline V gene are MDHEN and SYDVKM.